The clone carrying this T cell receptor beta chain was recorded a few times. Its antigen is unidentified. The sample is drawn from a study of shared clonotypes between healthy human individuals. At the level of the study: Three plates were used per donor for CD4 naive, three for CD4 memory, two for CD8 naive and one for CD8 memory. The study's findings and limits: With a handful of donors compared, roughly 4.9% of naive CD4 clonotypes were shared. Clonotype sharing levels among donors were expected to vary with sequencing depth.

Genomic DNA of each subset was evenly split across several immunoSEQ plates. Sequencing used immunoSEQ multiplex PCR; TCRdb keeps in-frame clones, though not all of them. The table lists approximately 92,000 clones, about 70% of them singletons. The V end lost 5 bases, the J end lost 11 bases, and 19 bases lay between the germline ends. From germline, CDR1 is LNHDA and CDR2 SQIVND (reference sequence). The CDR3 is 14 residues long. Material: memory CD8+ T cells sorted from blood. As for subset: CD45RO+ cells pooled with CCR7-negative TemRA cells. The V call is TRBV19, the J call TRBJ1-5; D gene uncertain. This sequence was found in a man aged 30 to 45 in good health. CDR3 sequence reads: CASSPGSLSPAQHF. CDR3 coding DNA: TGTGCCAGTAGTCCAGGCTCATTGTCCCCCGCCCAGCATTTT.